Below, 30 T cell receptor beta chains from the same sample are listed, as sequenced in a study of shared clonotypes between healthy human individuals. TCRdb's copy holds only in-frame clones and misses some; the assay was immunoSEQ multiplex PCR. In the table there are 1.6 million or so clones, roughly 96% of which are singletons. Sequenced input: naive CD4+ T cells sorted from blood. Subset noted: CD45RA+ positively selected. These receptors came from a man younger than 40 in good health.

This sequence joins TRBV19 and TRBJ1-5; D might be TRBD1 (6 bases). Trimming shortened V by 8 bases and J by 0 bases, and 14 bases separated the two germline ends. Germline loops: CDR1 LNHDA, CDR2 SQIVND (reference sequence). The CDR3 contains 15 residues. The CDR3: CASRPVGHSNQPQHF. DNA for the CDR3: TGTGCCAGTCGGCCTGTGGGACATAGCAATCAGCCCCAGCATTTT.

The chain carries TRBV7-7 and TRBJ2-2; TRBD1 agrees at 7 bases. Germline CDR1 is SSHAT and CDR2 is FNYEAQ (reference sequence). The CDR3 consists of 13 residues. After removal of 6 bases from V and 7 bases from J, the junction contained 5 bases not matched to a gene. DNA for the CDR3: TGTGCCAGCAGGGACAGGTCAAACGGGGAGCTGTTTTTT. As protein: CASRDRSNGELFF.

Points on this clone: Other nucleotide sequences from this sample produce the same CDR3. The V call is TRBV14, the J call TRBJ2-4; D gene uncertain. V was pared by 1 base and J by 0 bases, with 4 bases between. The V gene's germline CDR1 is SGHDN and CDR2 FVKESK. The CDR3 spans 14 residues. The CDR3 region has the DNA TGTGCCAGCAGCCAAGCCGGAGCCAAAAACATTCAGTACTTC. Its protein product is CASSQAGAKNIQYF. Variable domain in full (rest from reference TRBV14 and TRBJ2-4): EAGVTQFPSHSVIEKGQTVTLRCDPISGHDNLYWYRRVMGKEIKFLLHFVKESKQDESGMPNNRFLAERTGGTYSTLKVQPAELEDSGVYFCASSQAGAKNIQYFGAGTRLSVL.

This CDR3 reads CASSVAHGRGDTQYF. The CDR3 region has the DNA TGTGCCAGCAGCGTAGCCCACGGGAGAGGAGATACGCAGTATTTT. The chain recombines TRBV9 with TRBJ2-3; weak D call: TRBD2 (6 bases). V was trimmed by 0 bases and J by 5 bases, leaving 13 bases between them. CDR3 length: 15 amino acids. The germline CDR1 and CDR2 sequences are SGDLS and YYNGEE.

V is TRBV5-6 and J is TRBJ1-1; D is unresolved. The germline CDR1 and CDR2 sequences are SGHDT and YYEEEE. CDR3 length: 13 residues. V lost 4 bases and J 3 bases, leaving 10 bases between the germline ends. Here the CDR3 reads CASSVASHTEAFF. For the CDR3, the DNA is TGTGCCAGCAGCGTGGCCAGCCACACTGAAGCTTTCTTT.

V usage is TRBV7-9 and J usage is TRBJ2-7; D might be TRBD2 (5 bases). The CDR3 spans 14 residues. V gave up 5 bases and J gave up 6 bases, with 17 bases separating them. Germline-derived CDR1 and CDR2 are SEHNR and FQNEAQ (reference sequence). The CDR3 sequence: CASSNSGLASEQYF. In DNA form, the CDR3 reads TGTGCCAGCAGCAACAGTGGGCTAGCAAGCGAGCAGTACTTC.

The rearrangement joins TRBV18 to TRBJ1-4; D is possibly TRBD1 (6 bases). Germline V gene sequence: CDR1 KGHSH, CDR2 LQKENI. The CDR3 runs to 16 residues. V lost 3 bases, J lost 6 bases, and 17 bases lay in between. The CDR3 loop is CASSPGAWGQDEKLFF. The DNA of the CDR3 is TGTGCCAGCTCACCGGGGGCGTGGGGTCAGGATGAAAAACTGTTTTTT.

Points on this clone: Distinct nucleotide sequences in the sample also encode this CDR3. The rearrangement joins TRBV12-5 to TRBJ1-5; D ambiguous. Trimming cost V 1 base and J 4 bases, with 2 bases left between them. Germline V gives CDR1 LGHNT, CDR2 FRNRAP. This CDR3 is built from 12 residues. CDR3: CASGLGNQPQHF. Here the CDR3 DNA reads TGTGCTAGTGGTTTGGGAAATCAGCCCCAGCATTTT.

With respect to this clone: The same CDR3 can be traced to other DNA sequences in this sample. CDR3 region: CASSLGGASSYNEQFF. DNA for the CDR3: TGCGCCAGCAGCTTGGGGGGAGCGAGCTCCTACAATGAGCAGTTCTTC. The rearrangement joins TRBV5-1 to TRBJ2-1, with D possibly being TRBD2 (5 bases). V shed 0 bases and J shed 0 bases, with 10 bases lying between them. The CDR3 is 16 residues long. Germline assignment: CDR1 SGHRS and CDR2 YFSETQ.

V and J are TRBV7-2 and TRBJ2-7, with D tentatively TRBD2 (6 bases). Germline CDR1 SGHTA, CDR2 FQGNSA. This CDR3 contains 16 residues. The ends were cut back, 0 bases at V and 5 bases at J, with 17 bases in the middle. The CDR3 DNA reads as TGTGCCAGCAGCTTAGCAGGCGGGGCAGGTGGGGACGAGCAGTACTTC. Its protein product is CASSLAGGAGGDEQYF. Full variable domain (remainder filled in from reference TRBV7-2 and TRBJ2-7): GAGVSQSPSNKVTEKGKDVELRCDPISGHTALYWYRQSLGQGLEFLIYFQGNSAPDKSGLPSDRFSAERTGGSVSTLTIQRTQQEDSAVYLCASSLAGGAGGDEQYFGPGTRLTVT.

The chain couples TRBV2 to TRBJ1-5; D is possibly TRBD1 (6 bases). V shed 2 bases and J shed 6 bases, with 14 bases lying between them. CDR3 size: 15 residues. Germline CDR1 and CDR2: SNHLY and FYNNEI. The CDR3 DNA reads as TGTGCCAGCAGTGAACTGCAGGGGAGGGTTCAGCCCCAGCATTTT. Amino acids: CASSELQGRVQPQHF.

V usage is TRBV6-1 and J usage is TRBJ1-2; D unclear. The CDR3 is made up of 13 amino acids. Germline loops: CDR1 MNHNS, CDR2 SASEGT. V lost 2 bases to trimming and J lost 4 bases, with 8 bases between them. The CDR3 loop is CASSELRAYGYTF. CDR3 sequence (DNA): TGTGCCAGCAGTGAATTAAGGGCCTATGGCTACACCTTC.

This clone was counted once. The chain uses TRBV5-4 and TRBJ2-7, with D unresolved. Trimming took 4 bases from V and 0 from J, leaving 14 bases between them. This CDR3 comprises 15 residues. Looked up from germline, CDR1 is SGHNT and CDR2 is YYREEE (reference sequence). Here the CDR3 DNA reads TGTGCCAGCAGCGCGAGGACCGCTAACTCCTACGAGCAGTACTTC. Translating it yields CASSARTANSYEQYF.

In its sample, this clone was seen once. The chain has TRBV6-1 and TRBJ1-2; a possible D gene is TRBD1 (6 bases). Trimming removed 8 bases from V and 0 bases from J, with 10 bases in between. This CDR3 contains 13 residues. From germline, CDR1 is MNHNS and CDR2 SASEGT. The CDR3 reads CASGQTANYGYTF. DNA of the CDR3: TGTGCCAGCGGACAGACAGCTAACTATGGCTACACCTTC.

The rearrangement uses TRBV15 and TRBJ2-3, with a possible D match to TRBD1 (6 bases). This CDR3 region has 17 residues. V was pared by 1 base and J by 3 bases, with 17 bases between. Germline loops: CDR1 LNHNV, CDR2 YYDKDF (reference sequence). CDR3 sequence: CATSRGGWAQGTDTQYF. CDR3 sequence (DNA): TGTGCCACCAGCAGAGGGGGGTGGGCCCAGGGGACAGATACGCAGTATTTT.

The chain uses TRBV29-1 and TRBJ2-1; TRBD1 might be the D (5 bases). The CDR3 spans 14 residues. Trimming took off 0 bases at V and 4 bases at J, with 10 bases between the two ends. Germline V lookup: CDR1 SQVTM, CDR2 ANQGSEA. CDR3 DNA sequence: TGCAGCGTTGAAGAAGGGGCTAAATACAATGAGCAGTTCTTC. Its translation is CSVEEGAKYNEQFF.

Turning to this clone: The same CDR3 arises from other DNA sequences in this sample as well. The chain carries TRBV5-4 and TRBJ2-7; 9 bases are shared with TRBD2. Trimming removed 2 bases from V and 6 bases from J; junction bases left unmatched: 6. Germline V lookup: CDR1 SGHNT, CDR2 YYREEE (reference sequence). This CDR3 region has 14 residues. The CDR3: CASSLAGGDSEQYF. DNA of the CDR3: TGTGCCAGCAGCTTAGCGGGAGGAGATTCCGAGCAGTACTTC.

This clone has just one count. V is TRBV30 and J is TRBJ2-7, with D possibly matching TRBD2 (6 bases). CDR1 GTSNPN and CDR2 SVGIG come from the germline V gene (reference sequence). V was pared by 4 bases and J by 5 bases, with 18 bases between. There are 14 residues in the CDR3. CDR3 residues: CAWTRHLGGNEQYF. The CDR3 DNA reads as TGTGCCTGGACGCGCCATCTTGGGGGGAACGAGCAGTACTTC.

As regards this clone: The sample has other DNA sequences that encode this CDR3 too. Written as DNA, the CDR3 is TGTGCCAGCAGCTTAGGACTAGCGGGGTACAATGAGCAGTTCTTC. Translated, it gives CASSLGLAGYNEQFF. The chain combines TRBV11-2 with TRBJ2-1; 11 bases align to TRBD2. The CDR3 sequence is 15 residues long. J lost 4 bases, V lost 1 base, and 0 bases had no gene match. Germline V gene lookup returns CDR1 SGHAT and CDR2 FQNNGV.

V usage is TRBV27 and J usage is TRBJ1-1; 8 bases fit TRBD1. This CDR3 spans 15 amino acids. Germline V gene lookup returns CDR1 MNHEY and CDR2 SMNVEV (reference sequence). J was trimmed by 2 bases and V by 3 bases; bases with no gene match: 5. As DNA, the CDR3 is TGTGCCAGCAGTTTCCGACAGGGGTATAACACTGAAGCTTTCTTT. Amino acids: CASSFRQGYNTEAFF.

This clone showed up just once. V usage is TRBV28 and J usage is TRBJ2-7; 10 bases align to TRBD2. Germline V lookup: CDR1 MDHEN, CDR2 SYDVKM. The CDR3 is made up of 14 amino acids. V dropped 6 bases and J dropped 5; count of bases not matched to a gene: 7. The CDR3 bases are TGTGCCAGCAGGTCAGCGGGAGGGCCCCACGAGCAGTACTTC. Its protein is CASRSAGGPHEQYF.

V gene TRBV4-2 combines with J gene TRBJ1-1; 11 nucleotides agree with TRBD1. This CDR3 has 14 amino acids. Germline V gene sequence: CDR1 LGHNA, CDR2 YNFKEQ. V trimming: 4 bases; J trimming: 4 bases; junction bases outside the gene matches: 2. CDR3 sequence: CASSPGTGGTEAFF. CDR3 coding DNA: TGTGCCAGCAGCCCCGGGACAGGGGGCACTGAAGCTTTCTTT.

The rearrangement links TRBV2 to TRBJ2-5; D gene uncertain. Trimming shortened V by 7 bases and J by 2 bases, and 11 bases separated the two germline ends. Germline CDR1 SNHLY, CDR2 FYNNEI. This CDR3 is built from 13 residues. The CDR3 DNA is TGTGCCAGCACTGGGCAGATTCAAGAGACCCAGTACTTC. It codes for CASTGQIQETQYF.

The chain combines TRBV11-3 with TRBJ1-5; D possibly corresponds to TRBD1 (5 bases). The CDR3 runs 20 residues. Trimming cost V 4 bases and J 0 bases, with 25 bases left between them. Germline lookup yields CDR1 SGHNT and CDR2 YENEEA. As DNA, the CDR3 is TGTGCCAGCAGCTCTACCCAACGGGACCAAAAACTTTATAGCAATCAGCCCCAGCATTTT. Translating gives CASSSTQRDQKLYSNQPQHF.

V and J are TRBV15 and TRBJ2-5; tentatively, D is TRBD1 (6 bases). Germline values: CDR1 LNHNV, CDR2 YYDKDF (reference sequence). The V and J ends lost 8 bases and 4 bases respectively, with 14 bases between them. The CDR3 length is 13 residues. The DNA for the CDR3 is TGTGCCACCGCAAAAGTAGGGGGAGAGACCCAGTACTTC. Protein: CATAKVGGETQYF.

In DNA, the CDR3 is TGTGCCAGCAGTGGATACCAGCAGCAGTACTTC. As protein: CASSGYQQQYF. The chain carries TRBV2 and TRBJ2-7; no clear D gene. Germline-derived CDR1 and CDR2 are SNHLY and FYNNEI. The CDR3 covers 11 residues. The V and J ends lost 4 bases and 8 bases respectively, with 9 bases between them.

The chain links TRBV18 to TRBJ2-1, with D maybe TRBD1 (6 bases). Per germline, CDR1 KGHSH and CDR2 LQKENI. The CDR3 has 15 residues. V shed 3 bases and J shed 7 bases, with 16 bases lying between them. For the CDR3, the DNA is TGTGCCAGCTCACCTGGGCAGGGGCTGGGGAATGAGCAGTTCTTC. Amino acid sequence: CASSPGQGLGNEQFF.

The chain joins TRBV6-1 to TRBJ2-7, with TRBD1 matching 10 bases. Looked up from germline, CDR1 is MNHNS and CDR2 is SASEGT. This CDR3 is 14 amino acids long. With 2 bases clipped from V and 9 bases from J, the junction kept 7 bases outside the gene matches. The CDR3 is CASSELPGQGLQYF. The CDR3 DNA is TGTGCCAGCAGTGAACTTCCGGGACAGGGGTTGCAGTACTTC.

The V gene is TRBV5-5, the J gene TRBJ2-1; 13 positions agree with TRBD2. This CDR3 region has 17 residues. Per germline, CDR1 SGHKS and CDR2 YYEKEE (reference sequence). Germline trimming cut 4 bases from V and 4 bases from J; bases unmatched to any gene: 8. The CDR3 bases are TGTGCCAGCAGCAAAATGGGACTAGCGGGGATATACAATGAGCAGTTCTTC. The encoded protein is CASSKMGLAGIYNEQFF.

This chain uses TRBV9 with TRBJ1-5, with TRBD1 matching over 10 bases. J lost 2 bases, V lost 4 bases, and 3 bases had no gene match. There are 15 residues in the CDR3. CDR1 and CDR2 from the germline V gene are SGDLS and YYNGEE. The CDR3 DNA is TGTGCCAGCAGCATCGGACAGGGGGGCAATCAGCCCCAGCATTTT. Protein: CASSIGQGGNQPQHF. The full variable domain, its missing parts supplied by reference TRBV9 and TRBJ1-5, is DSGVTQTPKHLITATGQRVTLRCSPRSGDLSVYWYQQSLDQGLQFLIQYYNGEERAKGNILERFSAQQFPDLHSELNLSSLELGDSALYFCASSIGQGGNQPQHFGDGTRLSIL.